The 30 T cell receptor beta chains below come from one sample, sequenced in a study of identical twins. TCRdb called the 5' RACE reads again in MiXCR, with one record for every CDR3 protein. The table includes about 660,000 distinct CDR3 sequences, more than 6.5% detected once. The data were also submitted as part of a second study, on yellow fever vaccine responses in identical twins.

Sequenced: PBMCs. The receptors were gathered from a woman between 18 and 29 years old in good health.

Ten or more counts support this clonotype. The chain has TRBV3-1 and TRBJ2-7; TRBD1 or TRBD2 may be the D gene (5 bases each). V dropped 6 bases and J dropped 2 bases, with 14 bases sitting between them. The CDR3 length is 14 residues. Germline CDR1 LGHDT, CDR2 YNNKEL (reference sequence). CDR3 coding DNA: TGTGCCAGCAGGAGAGGGGTAGGGCCCTACGAGCAGTACTTC. Protein sequence: CASRRGVGPYEQYF.

This clonotype was seen only a few times. V is TRBV15 and J is TRBJ2-1; TRBD2 aligns across 8 bases. CDR1 is LNHNV and CDR2 is YYDKDF in the germline V gene (reference sequence). With 3 bases clipped from V and 10 bases from J, the junction kept 14 bases outside the gene matches. This CDR3 contains 16 residues. The CDR3 is CATSRLPGLVGSEQFF. In DNA, the CDR3 is TGTGCCACCAGCAGGTTACCGGGACTAGTGGGAAGCGAGCAGTTCTTC.

This chain connects TRBV6-5 to TRBJ2-5, with a tentative D call TRBD1 (5 bases). CDR3 length: 15 residues. Trimming shortened V by 2 bases and J by 0 bases, and 10 bases separated the two germline ends. Germline V gene sequence: CDR1 MNHEY, CDR2 SVGAGI. The chain's CDR3 is CASSYGQGNQETQYF. As DNA, the CDR3 is TGTGCCAGCAGTTACGGGCAGGGAAACCAAGAGACCCAGTACTTC.

This chain joins TRBV7-9 and TRBJ2-1, with 8 bases identical to TRBD2. The CDR3 extends over 12 amino acids. V shed 5 bases, J shed 11 bases, and the junction held 5 bases outside the gene matches. Germline CDR1 reads SEHNR; CDR2 reads FQNEAQ (reference sequence). CDR3 sequence (DNA): TGTGCCAGCAGCCTCTTAGCGGGAAAGCAGTTCTTC. Translation gives CASSLLAGKQFF.

This clonotype was detected only a few times. The chain joins TRBV10-3 to TRBJ2-2; no definite D call. The CDR3 is 16 amino acids. V lost 3 bases and J 0 bases, leaving 11 bases between the germline ends. The germline V gene encodes CDR1 ENHRY and CDR2 SYGVKD. This CDR3 is CAISEGRPPNTGELFF. The CDR3 DNA reads as TGTGCCATCAGTGAAGGTCGGCCTCCGAACACCGGGGAGCTGTTTTTT.

This chain connects TRBV29-1 to TRBJ2-5, with 7 positions matching TRBD2. V lost 7 bases, J lost 9 bases, and 5 bases stayed unmatched. Germline CDR1 reads SQVTM; CDR2 reads ANQGSEA. This CDR3 has 10 residues. This CDR3 reads CSGGDYPQYF. DNA for the CDR3: TGCAGCGGTGGGGACTACCCCCAGTACTTC.

This clonotype appeared many times. The V call is TRBV5-1, the J call TRBJ1-4, with 7 bases aligning to TRBD1. Germline values: CDR1 SGHRS, CDR2 YFSETQ. With 3 bases clipped from V and 0 bases from J, the junction kept 8 bases outside the gene matches. This CDR3 region has 17 residues. The CDR3 sequence: CASSSGQTTATNEKLFF. The CDR3 DNA follows: TGCGCCAGCAGCTCGGGACAGACTACGGCAACTAATGAAAAACTGTTTTTT. Drawing the rest from reference TRBV5-1 and TRBJ1-4, the complete variable domain is KAGVTQTPRYLIKTRGQQVTLSCSPISGHRSVSWYQQTPGQGLQFLFEYFSETQRNKGNFPGRFSGRQFSNSRSEMNVSTLELGDSALYLCASSSGQTTATNEKLFFGSGTQLSVL.

Comments on this clonotype: This clone may be a read error of a much larger clone one base away. The chain carries TRBV2 and TRBJ2-2; D is uncertain. V lost 4 bases to trimming and J lost 7 bases, with 10 bases between them. Per the germline V gene, CDR1 is SNHLY and CDR2 is FYNNEI. CDR3 length: 13 residues. The CDR3 nucleotides are TGTGCCAGCAGTGTTACCCGAGGCGGGGAGCTGTTTTTT. Its translation is CASSVTRGGELFF.

The rearrangement uses TRBV2 and TRBJ1-4; D is ambiguous. V was clipped by 2 bases and J by 3 bases, with 7 bases between them. Per germline, CDR1 SNHLY and CDR2 FYNNEI. This CDR3 has 14 amino acids. The CDR3 region has the DNA TGTGCCAGCAGTGAACGACAAGCTAATGAAAAACTGTTTTTT. Amino acids: CASSERQANEKLFF.

The genes are TRBV19 and TRBJ2-1; D may be TRBD2 (6 bases). Germline V gene data show CDR1 as LNHDA and CDR2 as SQIVND (reference sequence). The CDR3 runs 14 residues. V dropped 6 bases and J dropped 14 bases, with 23 bases sitting between them. Here the CDR3 reads CASSPRGSFEREFF. The CDR3 region has the DNA TGTGCCAGTAGCCCCCGCGGGTCCTTCGAGCGGGAGTTCTTC.

CDR3 in DNA: TGCAGCGTTGAGGGCCCTACCTACGAGCAGTACTTC. Its protein product is CSVEGPTYEQYF. The chain couples TRBV29-1 to TRBJ2-7; D is uncertain. CDR1 is SQVTM and CDR2 is ANQGSEA in the germline V gene. The CDR3 runs to 12 residues. Trimming left V 3 bases short and J 2 bases short, with 8 bases between.

This clonotype was seen many times. V and J are TRBV28 and TRBJ2-7; no definite D call. Trimming took 4 bases from V and 2 from J, leaving 12 bases between them. CDR3 length: 14 residues. CDR1 MDHEN and CDR2 SYDVKM come from the germline V gene. CDR3 protein: CASSSSETAYEQYF. For the CDR3, the DNA is TGTGCCAGCAGTTCGAGCGAAACCGCCTACGAGCAGTACTTC. Full variable domain (outside the CDR3, taken from reference TRBV28 and TRBJ2-7): DVKVTQSSRYLVKRTGEKVFLECVQDMDHENMFWYRQDPGLGLRLIYFSYDVKMKEKGDIPEGYSVSREKKERFSLILESASTNQTSMYLCASSSSETAYEQYFGPGTRLTVT.

Only a few counts were recorded for this clonotype. The chain recombines TRBV7-2 with TRBJ2-1; D might be TRBD2 (6 bases). The germline gives CDR1 SGHTA, CDR2 FQGNSA. Trimming took 2 bases from V and 7 from J, leaving 15 bases between them. This CDR3 spans 15 amino acids. This CDR3 reads CASSLYWRGGNEQFF. In DNA, the CDR3 is TGTGCCAGCAGCTTATATTGGCGGGGCGGGAATGAGCAGTTCTTC.

Worth noting for this clonotype: A read error may be the cause here, since a much bigger clone is one base away. V usage is TRBV20-1 and J usage is TRBJ2-2; maybe TRBD2 (6 bases). There are 14 residues in the CDR3. The germline V gene encodes CDR1 DFQATT and CDR2 SNEGSKA (reference sequence). The DNA of the CDR3 is TGCAGTACTAGAGCAGGCGGGGAAATCGGGGAGCTGTTTTTT. It translates to CSTRAGGEIGELFF.

This clonotype was recorded at least ten times. The junction departs from germline at one end; a sequencing error may be responsible. V usage is TRBV27 and J usage is TRBJ2-1; D may be TRBD2 (6 bases). Germline V lookup: CDR1 MNHEY, CDR2 SMNVEV (reference sequence). The CDR3 contains 13 residues. CDR3 DNA: TGTGCCAGCAGCTTATTACGGGGGAATGAGCAGTTCTTC. Encoded protein: CASSLLRGNEQFF.

The genes are TRBV7-9 and TRBJ1-2; the D gene is possibly TRBD1 (5 bases). V shed 3 bases and J shed 2 bases, with 10 bases lying between them. The CDR3 sequence is 14 residues long. CDR1 and CDR2 from the germline V gene are SEHNR and FQNEAQ (reference sequence). In DNA form, the CDR3 reads TGTGCCAGCAGCTTGGCGGGACCAAACTATGGCTACACCTTC. This gives the protein CASSLAGPNYGYTF.

This clonotype has a handful of counts. This chain uses TRBV6-2 or TRBV6-3 with TRBJ2-7; no firm D call. V gave up 2 bases and J gave up 7 bases, with 12 bases separating them. The CDR3 totals 13 residues. Germline values: CDR1 MNHEY, CDR2 SVGEGT. Written as DNA, the CDR3 is TGTGCCAGCAGTTACCAGGTCCTAGGGGAGCAGTACTTC. It yields the protein CASSYQVLGEQYF.

In this sample, this clonotype turned up many times. This rearrangement joins TRBV29-1 to TRBJ2-1, with TRBD2 matching 11 bases. The CDR3 loop spans 14 amino acids. CDR1 SQVTM and CDR2 ANQGSEA come from the germline V gene. Trimming took 5 bases from V and 4 from J; bases not matched to a gene: 4. The CDR3 DNA follows: TGCAGCGTTAAGACTAGCGGGATGTACAATGAGCAGTTCTTC. Protein: CSVKTSGMYNEQFF.

The chain is built from TRBV20-1 and TRBJ2-7; 9 bases fit TRBD2. Germline CDR1 DFQATT, CDR2 SNEGSKA (reference sequence). The CDR3 has 16 residues. V was clipped by 0 bases and J by 5 bases; unmatched bases: 11. CDR3 region: CSARDQGLASINEQYF. The CDR3 bases are TGCAGTGCTAGAGATCAGGGACTAGCCTCGATTAACGAGCAGTACTTC.

A word on this clonotype: The junction and the germline gene differ at one end; a read error may be behind it. The chain recombines TRBV7-7 with TRBJ2-5, with 11 positions matching TRBD2. CDR1 and CDR2 from the germline V gene are SSHAT and FNYEAQ (reference sequence). This CDR3 spans 17 amino acids. The CDR3 loop reads CASSLVLAGGGGETQYF. In DNA form, the CDR3 reads TGTGCTAGCAGCTTAGTGCTAGCGGGAGGAGGTGGTGAGACCCAGTACTTC.

This rearrangement joins TRBV7-2 to TRBJ2-3; 9 bases fit TRBD2. The CDR3 has 16 amino acids. Germline CDR1 SGHTA, CDR2 FQGNSA. V trimming: 1 base; J trimming: 4 bases; junction bases outside the gene matches: 6. CDR3 residues: CASSLGGGRAADTQYF. CDR3 DNA sequence: TGTGCCAGCAGCTTAGGGGGCGGGAGGGCCGCAGATACGCAGTATTTT. The whole variable domain, filled in from reference TRBV7-2 and TRBJ2-3, reads GAGVSQSPSNKVTEKGKDVELRCDPISGHTALYWYRQSLGQGLEFLIYFQGNSAPDKSGLPSDRFSAERTGGSVSTLTIQRTQQEDSAVYLCASSLGGGRAADTQYFGPGTRLTVL.

This clonotype has just a few counts. The rearrangement uses TRBV9 and TRBJ1-2; D gene unclear. Germline-derived CDR1 and CDR2 are SGDLS and YYNGEE. Trimming shortened V by 0 bases and J by 5 bases, and 17 bases separated the two germline ends. This CDR3 spans 16 amino acids. CDR3 protein: CASSVGSLVGSYGYTF. CDR3 coding DNA: TGTGCCAGCAGCGTAGGCTCGCTCGTAGGATCATATGGCTACACCTTC.

The chain carries TRBV3-1 and TRBJ1-6; D remains ambiguous. The germline gives CDR1 LGHDT, CDR2 YNNKEL (reference sequence). The V end was cut by 4 bases, the J end by 9 bases, with 10 bases between. The CDR3 extends over 13 amino acids. CDR3: CASSPTPGSPLHF. CDR3 bases: TGTGCCAGCAGCCCCACCCCGGGTTCACCCCTCCACTTT.

This clonotype was counted ten times or more. This rearrangement joins TRBV27 to TRBJ2-5; D tentatively reads TRBD1 or TRBD2 (6 bases each). Trimming left V 7 bases short and J 8 bases short, with 11 bases between. The CDR3 runs to 11 residues. Germline V gene lookup returns CDR1 MNHEY and CDR2 SMNVEV (reference sequence). The CDR3, as DNA: TGTGCCAGCACCCTCGGGGGCACCCAGTACTTC. It specifies CASTLGGTQYF.

This clonotype was recorded a few times. The junction shows a germline mismatch at one end, possibly a read error. The V and J genes are TRBV2 and TRBJ2-5, with D possibly called TRBD1 or TRBD2 (6 bases each). CDR1 SNHLY and CDR2 FYNNEI come from the germline V gene. The CDR3 extends over 13 amino acids. The CDR3 loop is CAGSPTGTETQYF. In DNA, the CDR3 is TGTGCCGGCAGCCCTACAGGGACTGAGACCCAGTACTTC.

The rearrangement links TRBV7-9 to TRBJ2-2, with 10 nucleotides matching TRBD1. The CDR3 runs 17 residues. Germline lookup yields CDR1 SEHNR and CDR2 FQNEAQ (reference sequence). After removal of 5 bases from V and 2 bases from J, the junction contained 8 bases not matched to a gene. CDR3 in amino acids: CASSPDGTGANTGELFF. The CDR3 coding sequence is TGTGCCAGCAGCCCCGACGGGACAGGGGCCAACACCGGGGAGCTGTTTTTT.

This chain's CDR3 is CAISDPSGSYNEQFF. In nucleotides, the CDR3 is TGTGCCATCAGTGACCCGAGCGGCTCCTACAATGAGCAGTTCTTC. The chain uses TRBV10-3 and TRBJ2-1, with TRBD2 as a possible D gene (5 bases). Germline-derived CDR1 and CDR2 are ENHRY and SYGVKD. The ends were cut back, 3 bases at V and 0 bases at J, with 9 bases in the middle. CDR3 size: 15 residues.

This clonotype was seen ten or more times. The J gene is TRBJ1-4, the V gene TRBV12-3 or TRBV12-4, with TRBD1 identical over 8 bases. J was trimmed by 4 bases and V by 5 bases; bases with no gene match: 9. The CDR3 has 16 residues. The CDR3 loop is CASSHGAGGHNEKLFF. The CDR3 bases are TGTGCCAGCAGTCACGGGGCAGGGGGCCATAATGAAAAACTGTTTTTT.

This sequence joins TRBV20-1 and TRBJ2-7; 7 nucleotides match TRBD1. This CDR3 contains 13 residues. V was clipped by 6 bases and J by 0 bases; unmatched bases: 5. Germline loops: CDR1 DFQATT, CDR2 SNEGSKA (reference sequence). CDR3 in amino acids: CSADTGDSYEQYF. DNA for the CDR3: TGCAGTGCAGATACAGGGGACTCCTACGAGCAGTACTTC.

This clonotype was found a few times. For the CDR3, the DNA is TGTGCCAGCAGCGTAGGGAGATTTGTGGGGAGAGCGGACCGGGGGTTCTTC. Translating gives CASSVGRFVGRADRGFF. V is TRBV9 and J is TRBJ2-1; tentatively, D is TRBD2 (5 bases). Trimming took 0 bases from V and 15 from J, leaving 28 bases between them. Germline CDR1 reads SGDLS; CDR2 reads YYNGEE. This CDR3 region has 17 residues.